These 32 T cell receptor beta chains were all obtained from the same sample, sequenced in a study of T cells after yellow fever vaccination. TCRdb redid the calling of the 5' RACE reads with MiXCR, one entry per CDR3 protein. The sample holds about 340,000 distinct CDR3 sequences, around an eighth seen once. Sample: CD4+ T cells sorted from PBMCs, taken 15 days after the yellow fever booster vaccination. All receptors come from a man aged 18 to 30 who received the YFV17D yellow fever vaccine.

The chain couples TRBV9 to TRBJ2-3; 13 bases fit TRBD2. There are 16 residues in the CDR3. Germline V gene lookup returns CDR1 SGDLS and CDR2 YYNGEE. Losses at the gene ends were 5 bases for V and 4 bases for J; bases not matched to a gene: 7. The CDR3 loop is CASSVTSGGAPDTQYF. For the CDR3, the DNA is TGTGCCAGCAGTGTTACTAGCGGGGGGGCCCCAGATACGCAGTATTTT. The full variable domain, in which reference TRBV9 and TRBJ2-3 provide the parts outside the CDR3, is DSGVTQTPKHLITATGQRVTLRCSPRSGDLSVYWYQQSLDQGLQFLIQYYNGEERAKGNILERFSAQQFPDLHSELNLSSLELGDSALYFCASSVTSGGAPDTQYFGPGTRLTVL.

This CDR3 reads CASSGRTGGLETQYF. The CDR3 coding sequence is TGTGCCAGCAGCGGGAGGACAGGGGGCCTCGAGACCCAGTACTTC. The rearrangement uses TRBV9 and TRBJ2-5; 11 bases line up with TRBD1. V gave up 3 bases and J gave up 5 bases; unmatched junction bases: 6. This CDR3 is 15 amino acids long. Germline loops: CDR1 SGDLS, CDR2 YYNGEE.

J is TRBJ2-3 and V is TRBV5-1, with a tentative D call TRBD2 (5 bases). Germline V gives CDR1 SGHRS, CDR2 YFSETQ. Trimming cost V 3 bases and J 0 bases, with 8 bases left between them. The CDR3 totals 14 residues. CDR3 region: CASSYGESTDTQYF. The CDR3, as DNA: TGCGCCAGCAGCTACGGGGAGAGCACAGATACGCAGTATTTT.

This clonotype appeared a few times. J is TRBJ2-3 and V is TRBV5-1; D is ambiguous. In germline, CDR1 is SGHRS, CDR2 YFSETQ. Trimming cost V 7 bases and J 5 bases, with 26 bases left between them. The CDR3 runs to 17 residues. In DNA form, the CDR3 reads TGCGCCAGCCGTGACGAGAAAGGAAGACTGAATAGAGATACGCAGTATTTT. It yields the protein CASRDEKGRLNRDTQYF.

The genes are TRBV2 and TRBJ1-2, with D possibly matching TRBD1 (5 bases). Germline loops: CDR1 SNHLY, CDR2 FYNNEI. This CDR3 is built from 13 residues. Between the trimmed V and J ends, which lost 3 bases and 4 bases, there was a span of 9 bases. CDR3 in amino acids: CASSESRVYGYTF. In DNA form, the CDR3 reads TGTGCCAGCAGTGAGAGCAGGGTCTATGGCTACACCTTC.

The rearrangement uses TRBV7-7 and TRBJ2-7; D may match TRBD1 or TRBD2 (5 bases each). The CDR3 is 14 amino acids. Germline CDR1 is SSHAT and CDR2 is FNYEAQ (reference sequence). The CDR3 here is CASITRDGNYEQYV. In nucleotides, the CDR3 is TGTGCTAGCATAACCCGGGACGGGAACTACGAGCAGTACGTC.

J is TRBJ2-5 and V is TRBV29-1; no definite D call. The CDR3 is 13 amino acids. Per germline, CDR1 SQVTM and CDR2 ANQGSEA. Trimming took 8 bases from V and 5 from J, leaving 18 bases between them. CDR3 nucleotide sequence: TGCAGCTGCCGGACCGGTCCCGTGGAGACCCAGTACTTC. Its protein is CSCRTGPVETQYF.

V gene TRBV20-1 combines with J gene TRBJ1-1; no clear D gene. In germline, CDR1 is DFQATT, CDR2 SNEGSKA (reference sequence). This CDR3 is 10 amino acids long. The CDR3 nucleotides read TGCACCAGTGCGGGCCTTGAAGCTTTCTTT. The encoded protein is CTSAGLEAFF.

This clonotype was observed at least ten times. The CDR3 DNA reads TGCGCCAGCAGGGGGCTAACGGGGCAAGAGACCCAGTACTTC. Its protein product is CASRGLTGQETQYF. The chain recombines TRBV5-1 with TRBJ2-5, with D possibly called TRBD1 or TRBD2 (5 bases each). This CDR3 contains 14 residues. From germline, CDR1 is SGHRS and CDR2 YFSETQ. Trimming stripped 5 bases from V and 2 bases from J, with 13 bases between.

The V call is TRBV6-2 or TRBV6-3, the J call TRBJ2-7; tentatively, D is TRBD1 (5 bases). The V gene lost 6 bases and the J gene lost 3 bases, with 9 bases spanning the gap. The germline CDR1 and CDR2 sequences are MNHEY and SVGEGT. The CDR3 totals 12 residues. The CDR3 reads CASRRQYYEQYF. The CDR3 nucleotides read TGTGCCAGCAGACGACAGTACTACGAGCAGTACTTC.

This clonotype was counted only a few times. The rearrangement uses TRBV15 and TRBJ2-6, with unresolved D. Germline CDR1 is LNHNV and CDR2 is YYDKDF (reference sequence). The length of the CDR3 is 15 residues. V shed 5 bases and J shed 0 bases, with 8 bases lying between them. The CDR3 sequence: CATSLQISGANVLTF. The CDR3 DNA sequence: TGTGCCACCAGCCTGCAGATCTCTGGGGCCAACGTCCTGACTTTC.

The sample holds many counts of this clonotype. The V and J genes are TRBV7-2 and TRBJ2-5, with unresolved D. The CDR3 loop spans 15 amino acids. Germline V gene sequence: CDR1 SGHTA, CDR2 FQGNSA. Trimming shortened V by 1 base and J by 1 base, and 10 bases separated the two germline ends. Here the CDR3 reads CASSLGTSVQETQYF. DNA for the CDR3: TGTGCCAGCAGCTTAGGTACCAGTGTCCAAGAGACCCAGTACTTC.

The chain employs TRBV2 and TRBJ2-3; 8 bases map to TRBD1. The germline gives CDR1 SNHLY, CDR2 FYNNEI. J lost 3 bases, V lost 6 bases, and 11 bases had no gene match. CDR3 length: 16 amino acids. As DNA, the CDR3 is TGTGCCAGCAGCCCCGACAGGGGAAGCAAAACAGATACGCAGTATTTT. Its protein is CASSPDRGSKTDTQYF.

This clonotype was seen only a few times. J is TRBJ2-3 and V is TRBV29-1; 9 nucleotides line up with TRBD1. This CDR3 region has 15 residues. Trimming at V came to 3 bases and at J to 4 bases, leaving 8 bases not matched to a gene. The germline gives CDR1 SQVTM, CDR2 ANQGSEA. The CDR3 here is CSVEAGTGNADTQYF. CDR3 DNA: TGCAGCGTTGAGGCTGGGACAGGGAATGCAGATACGCAGTATTTT.

This clonotype has ten or more counts. The rearrangement uses TRBV5-1 and TRBJ2-7, with 9 bases aligning to TRBD1. The junction had 8 bases not matched to a gene; V was cut back by 4 bases and J by 6 bases. Per the germline V gene, CDR1 is SGHRS and CDR2 is YFSETQ. The CDR3 is 14 residues long. The CDR3 DNA sequence: TGCGCCAGCAGCCTCCGGACAGGGGTAAGCGAGCAGTACTTC. Translation gives CASSLRTGVSEQYF.

V is TRBV12-3 or TRBV12-4 and J is TRBJ2-5, with 7 bases fitting TRBD1. V lost 6 bases, J lost 2 bases, and 6 bases stayed unmatched. This CDR3 contains 14 residues. The CDR3 nucleotides are TGTGCCAGCAGGCCGGGACAGACACAAGAGACCCAGTACTTC. Its protein is CASRPGQTQETQYF.

The chain carries TRBV12-3 or TRBV12-4 and TRBJ2-3; possibly TRBD2 for D (5 bases). V shed 3 bases and J shed 0 bases, with 10 bases lying between them. CDR3 length: 15 residues. The DNA for the CDR3 is TGTGCCAGCAGTTTTTCGCGGGTTAGCACAGATACGCAGTATTTT. Protein: CASSFSRVSTDTQYF.

This clonotype was observed many times. The genes are TRBV5-1 and TRBJ2-1, with 10 bases fitting TRBD2. Germline V gives CDR1 SGHRS, CDR2 YFSETQ. The CDR3 extends over 15 amino acids. With 4 bases clipped from V and 6 bases from J, the junction kept 7 bases outside the gene matches. The CDR3 coding sequence is TGCGCCAGCAGCATTTACGCTAGCGGGGGCAATGAGCAGTTCTTC. Translation: CASSIYASGGNEQFF.

At least ten counts were recorded for this clonotype. The rearrangement links TRBV7-3 to TRBJ1-1; 7 nucleotides match TRBD1. Germline-derived CDR1 and CDR2 are SGHTA and FQGTGA. This CDR3 comprises 15 residues. J lost 0 bases, V lost 5 bases, and 6 bases had no gene match. The CDR3: CASSPVGGMNTEAFF. Written as DNA, the CDR3 is TGTGCCAGCAGCCCGGTAGGGGGCATGAACACTGAAGCTTTCTTT.

The rearrangement uses TRBV9 and TRBJ2-5; tentative D call: TRBD1 (5 bases). Per the germline V gene, CDR1 is SGDLS and CDR2 is YYNGEE. V was clipped by 0 bases and J by 0 bases, with 9 bases between them. The CDR3 sequence is 15 residues long. The CDR3, as DNA: TGTGCCAGCAGCGTAGGATTGGGGCACCAAGAGACCCAGTACTTC. This encodes CASSVGLGHQETQYF.

This clonotype showed up just a few times. The CDR3 spells CASSLGDYLHSYEQYV. In nucleotides, the CDR3 is TGTGCCAGCAGTTTGGGGGACTATCTTCACTCCTACGAGCAGTACGTC. The chain joins TRBV28 to TRBJ2-7; 7 nucleotides match TRBD2. The V segment lost 3 bases and the J segment 0 bases; nucleotides outside the gene matches: 8. Germline CDR1 is MDHEN and CDR2 is SYDVKM. CDR3 length equals 16 residues.

The sample holds many counts of this clonotype. Here the CDR3 reads CASSQFTGDSPLHF. Here the CDR3 DNA reads TGCGCCAGCAGCCAATTTACAGGGGATTCACCCCTCCACTTT. The rearrangement joins TRBV4-3 to TRBJ1-6; 7 bases map to TRBD1. V dropped 2 bases and J dropped 8; count of bases not matched to a gene: 3. The CDR3 spans 14 residues. CDR1 is LGHNA, CDR2 YSLEER, per germline.

There are a few counts of this clonotype. The chain combines TRBV4-3 with TRBJ2-7; the match to TRBD2 covers 7 bases. The V gene end was trimmed by 1 base and the J gene end by 7 bases; junction bases not matched to a gene: 7. CDR1 is LGHNA, CDR2 YSLEER, per germline. The CDR3 has 14 residues. The DNA for the CDR3 is TGCGCCAGCAGCCAAGTAGAGTGGGGAGGGGAGCAGTACTTC. It specifies CASSQVEWGGEQYF.

This clonotype has more than one count but fewer than ten. This chain connects TRBV6-2 or TRBV6-3 to TRBJ2-1, with TRBD1 matching over 8 bases. Germline-derived CDR1 and CDR2 are MNHEY and SVGEGT. The CDR3 is 16 amino acids. The ends lost 6 bases at V and 3 bases at J; junction bases unmatched: 10. The CDR3 DNA follows: TGTGCCAGCAGCAAAATAACAGGGGGGAGCTACAATGAGCAGTTCTTC. It is translated as CASSKITGGSYNEQFF.

The chain has TRBV7-6 and TRBJ1-6; 7 nucleotides align to TRBD1. The CDR3 has 17 residues. J gave up 7 bases and V 5 bases, and 14 bases lay outside the gene matches. Germline V lookup: CDR1 SGHVS, CDR2 FNYEAQ. The CDR3: CASSRQGRGLANSPLHF. Here the CDR3 DNA reads TGTGCCAGCAGCCGACAGGGCCGAGGGCTCGCAAATTCACCCCTCCACTTT. Together with reference TRBV7-6 and TRBJ1-6, the CDR3 gives the full variable domain: GAGVSQSPRYKVTKRGQDVALRCDPISGHVSLYWYRQALGQGPEFLTYFNYEAQQDKSGLPNDRFSAERPEGSISTLTIQRTEQRDSAMYRCASSRQGRGLANSPLHFGNGTRLTVT.

The chain links TRBV7-2 to TRBJ2-5; D not certain. Deletions cut 1 base from V and 4 bases from J, with 7 bases between. Germline values: CDR1 SGHTA, CDR2 FQGNSA. CDR3 length equals 13 residues. The CDR3 loop is CASSLVLRETQYF. The DNA of the CDR3 is TGTGCCAGCAGCTTAGTTCTTAGAGAGACCCAGTACTTC.

This clonotype was detected many times. The J gene is TRBJ2-2, the V gene TRBV20-1, with TRBD1 identical over 9 bases. After removal of 1 base from V and 0 bases from J, the junction contained 6 bases not matched to a gene. The germline CDR1 and CDR2 sequences are DFQATT and SNEGSKA (reference sequence). The CDR3 is 17 residues long. The DNA for the CDR3 is TGCAGTGCTAGAGCCGGGACAGGGTCCTCGAACACCGGGGAGCTGTTTTTT. This translates into CSARAGTGSSNTGELFF.

This clonotype was found a few times. This chain joins TRBV4-3 and TRBJ1-1; weak D call: TRBD1 (6 bases). V lost 0 bases, J lost 0 bases, and 8 bases lay in between. The germline V gene has CDR1 LGHNA and CDR2 YSLEER. The CDR3 runs 15 residues. CDR3 nucleotides: TGCGCCAGCAGCCAAGAAGGGGGTGTGAACACTGAAGCTTTCTTT. Translation gives CASSQEGGVNTEAFF.

The chain joins TRBV9 to TRBJ2-2; 10 nucleotides match TRBD2. This CDR3 spans 16 amino acids. J gave up 8 bases and V 1 base, and 8 bases lay outside the gene matches. Germline CDR1 is SGDLS and CDR2 is YYNGEE. Here the CDR3 DNA reads TGTGCCAGCAGCGTAACCAGCGGGGGGGCTAAAGGGGAGCTGTTTTTT. This codes for CASSVTSGGAKGELFF.

The CDR3 loop is CASSLGRGPGELFF. The CDR3 nucleotides are TGCGCCAGCAGCTTGGGCAGGGGGCCCGGGGAGCTGTTTTTT. This chain connects TRBV5-1 to TRBJ2-2; 8 nucleotides line up with TRBD1. Germline loops: CDR1 SGHRS, CDR2 YFSETQ. Trimming cost V 0 bases and J 6 bases; bases outside gene matches: 1. The CDR3 loop spans 14 amino acids.

Many counts were recorded for this clonotype. The V gene is TRBV7-2, the J gene TRBJ2-1; D perhaps matches TRBD1 (5 bases). Germline assignment: CDR1 SGHTA and CDR2 FQGNSA. V was pared by 1 base and J by 7 bases, with 8 bases between. The CDR3 is 13 residues long. The CDR3 bases are TGTGCCAGCAGCTTAGGGGGCTGGAATGAGCAGTTCTTC. This sequence encodes CASSLGGWNEQFF.

This clonotype was picked up a small number of times. The chain combines TRBV5-1 with TRBJ2-5; D is unclear. Trimming cost V 2 bases and J 4 bases, with 12 bases left between them. The CDR3 extends over 14 amino acids. Per the germline V gene, CDR1 is SGHRS and CDR2 is YFSETQ. The CDR3 DNA follows: TGCGCCAGCAGCTTAGTGGCCGGTTCAGAGACCCAGTACTTC. Its translation is CASSLVAGSETQYF.